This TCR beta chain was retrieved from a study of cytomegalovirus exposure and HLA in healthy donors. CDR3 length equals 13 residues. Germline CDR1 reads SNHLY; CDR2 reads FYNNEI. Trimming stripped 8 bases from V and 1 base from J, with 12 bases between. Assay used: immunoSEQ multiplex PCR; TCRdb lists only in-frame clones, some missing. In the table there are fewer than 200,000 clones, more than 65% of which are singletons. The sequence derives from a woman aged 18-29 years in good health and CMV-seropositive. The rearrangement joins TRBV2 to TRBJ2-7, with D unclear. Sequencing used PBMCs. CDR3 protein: CASRQRSSYEQYF. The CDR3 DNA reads TGTGCCAGCCGCCAACGGAGTTCCTACGAGCAGTACTTC.